This T cell receptor (beta chain) appears in the sequencing data of a study of beta chain features in type 1 diabetes. This clone was observed a few times. The germline V gene encodes CDR1 LGHNA and CDR2 YNFKEQ. Trimming took off 0 bases at V and 3 bases at J, with 12 bases between the two ends. The CDR3 loop spans 15 amino acids. Every bit of the isolated RNA underwent reverse transcription, so sequencing read expressed TCRB transcripts. Assay used: immunoSEQ multiplex PCR; TCRdb lists only in-frame clones, some missing. The data show about half a million clones, roughly 30% seen once. Sequenced input: naive CD4+ T cells from blood. This TCR came from a man between 18 and 29 years old in good health. The chain links TRBV4-2 to TRBJ2-7; D tentatively reads TRBD1 or TRBD2 (5 bases each). The CDR3 DNA is TGTGCCAGCAGCCAAGACGGGGCCACTCTCTACGAGCAGTACTTC. Protein sequence: CASSQDGATLYEQYF.